This T cell receptor (beta chain) was sequenced in a study of shared clonotypes between healthy human individuals. The method was immunoSEQ multiplex PCR; TCRdb's version includes in-frame clones alone and lacks a portion of them. The repertoire holds around 2,000,000 clones, about 94% seen once, with 0.9% to 1.4% in the top ten. Study results and caveats: Clonotypes shared by all four sorted-subset donors had higher generation probabilities than non-shared clonotypes.

Of note for this clone: Antigen unknown.

CDR3 size: 14 residues. Per the germline V gene, CDR1 is MDHEN and CDR2 is SYDVKM. The ends were cut back, 2 bases at V and 6 bases at J, with 8 bases in the middle. CD45RO-negative CD8 cells positively selected for CCR7 made up the naive population, which excluded terminally differentiated effector memory CD45RA+ cells. Healthy adults negative for HIV, lacking recent acute infections or vaccinations, served as donors. The TCR was taken from a man aged 18 to 29 in good health. Source material: naive CD8+ T cells sorted from blood. The rearrangement uses TRBV28 and TRBJ1-6; D uncertain. CDR3 nucleotides: TGTGCCAGCAGTTTAATACACCTTAATTCACCCCTCCACTTT. Encoded protein: CASSLIHLNSPLHF. Supplemented by reference TRBV28 and TRBJ1-6, the full variable domain reads DVKVTQSSRYLVKRTGEKVFLECVQDMDHENMFWYRQDPGLGLRLIYFSYDVKMKEKGDIPEGYSVSREKKERFSLILESASTNQTSMYLCASSLIHLNSPLHFGNGTRLTVT.